This T cell receptor beta chain is from a study of T cell repertoires in cytomegalovirus infection. Study overall: The authors relied on CMV epitopes, both recently identified HLA-C-restricted and well-studied HLA-B-restricted. An indication of both CMV infection and matching HLA type came from public TCR beta signatures.

Points on this clonotype: The target antigen is unknown.

Each CDR3 protein is one row after TCRdb ran MiXCR on the reads. Among more than 250,000 distinct CDR3 sequences listed, around 25% were seen once. Study findings and constraints: Across the ex vivo response, the dominant clonotypes were HLA-C-restricted CMV-specific TCR beta clonotypes.

The sequences come from cultured PBMCs, collected from culture after CMV antigen stimulation. The sequence was collected from a human donor in good health (CMV status not recorded). Some clones in this sample may be carry-over from other donors' samples.

The CDR3 reads CSVGGQSTAKNIQYF. CDR3 in DNA: TGCAGCGTTGGCGGACAGAGCACAGCCAAAAACATTCAGTACTTC. V is TRBV29-1 and J is TRBJ2-4; D possibly corresponds to TRBD1 (6 bases). Germline CDR1 is SQVTM and CDR2 is ANQGSEA. CDR3 length: 15 amino acids. Trimming cost V 4 bases and J 0 bases, with 13 bases left between them.